Listed here are 18 T cell receptor beta chains from one sample, sequenced in a study of T cell responses to AZD1222 COVID-19 vaccine (dated by TCRdb to the early 2020s). Library prep was done by the immunoSEQ multiplex PCR assay. TCRdb mirrors the immuneACCESS table, restricted to in-frame sequences. Some clones are absent from its copies; in checked studies, under half trace to an unresolved V gene, and the reason for the others is unknown. For this sample there are fewer than 150,000 clones; 80% to 90% appear just once. Together, the top ten hold roughly 8.9% of the sample. Sample time point, as interpreted from the label and publication: about 28 days (+/-7) after the second vaccine dose. The sequencing here drew on peripheral blood, taken 28 days after the second AZD1222 dose. These receptors were obtained from an adult who received the AZD1222 COVID-19 vaccine.

This chain links TRBV27 with TRBJ1-2, with D possibly TRBD1 on 6 matching bases. The ends were cut back, 8 bases at V and 3 bases at J, with 25 bases in the middle. CDR1 is MNHEY and CDR2 is SMNVEV in the germline V gene (reference sequence). The CDR3 is 17 amino acids. The CDR3 DNA sequence: TGTGCCAGCTCCAAGGGCCGCGTTACAGGGCCGCACTATGGCTACACCTTC. This translates into CASSKGRVTGPHYGYTF.

The genes are TRBV30 and TRBJ1-5, with D uncertain. This CDR3 has 13 residues. V was pared by 3 bases and J by 0 bases, with 6 bases between. Germline-derived CDR1 and CDR2 are GTSNPN and SVGIG (reference sequence). CDR3 loop: CAWRAYSNQPQHF. The CDR3 bases are TGTGCCTGGAGAGCTTATAGCAATCAGCCCCAGCATTTT.

Concerning this clone itself: A read error may produce the germline difference seen at one junction end. The chain couples TRBV7-7 to TRBJ2-5; TRBD2 agrees at 15 bases. The germline CDR1 and CDR2 sequences are SSHAT and FNYEAQ (reference sequence). The CDR3 has 16 amino acids. The CDR3 sequence: CASSLGLAGGRETQYF. CDR3 nucleotides: TGTGCTAGCAGCTTAGGACTAGCGGGGGGGCGAGAGACCCAGTACTTC.

The V and J genes are TRBV23-1 and TRBJ1-1; D is unresolved. TRBV23-1 is an ORF; its function is uncertain. The germline V and J ends were trimmed by 3 bases and 5 bases, with 10 bases remaining between them. The length of the CDR3 is 13 residues. The CDR3 sequence is CASSHSVSTEAFF. The CDR3 DNA follows: TGCGCCAGCAGTCACTCAGTTTCTACTGAAGCTTTCTTT.

This clone was observed once. The chain links TRBV2 to TRBJ1-2; TRBD1 is a possible D gene (5 bases). V was pared by 7 bases and J by 2 bases, with 11 bases between. The CDR3 consists of 13 residues. Germline values: CDR1 SNHLY, CDR2 FYNNEI. The CDR3: CASIDQGNYGYTF. In DNA form, the CDR3 reads TGTGCCAGCATTGATCAGGGCAACTATGGCTACACCTTC.

The chain has TRBV20-1 and TRBJ1-2, with D unresolved. This CDR3 is 11 amino acids long. V was pared by 6 bases and J by 5 bases, with 10 bases between. Germline assignment: CDR1 DFQATT and CDR2 SNEGSKA (reference sequence). CDR3 in amino acids: CSAAENYGYTF. CDR3 nucleotide sequence: TGCAGTGCAGCGGAAAATTATGGCTACACCTTC.

The rearrangement links TRBV2 to TRBJ1-2; D not certain. V was cut by 6 bases and J by 2 bases, with 13 bases left in between. The CDR3 is made up of 14 amino acids. Germline V gene lookup returns CDR1 SNHLY and CDR2 FYNNEI. The CDR3 coding sequence is TGTGCCAGCAGCCTAGAGGAGATAAACTATGGCTACACCTTC. The encoded protein is CASSLEEINYGYTF.

The chain links TRBV28 to TRBJ2-1; the D gene could be TRBD1 or TRBD2 (6 bases each). The CDR3 loop spans 12 amino acids. Trimming shortened V by 8 bases and J by 7 bases, and 12 bases separated the two germline ends. Germline lookup yields CDR1 MDHEN and CDR2 SYDVKM. The CDR3 spells CASGGHGNEQFF. The CDR3 nucleotides read TGTGCCAGCGGGGGGCACGGGAATGAGCAGTTCTTC.

The genes are TRBV18 and TRBJ1-1, with D possibly being TRBD1 (6 bases). Per the germline V gene, CDR1 is KGHSH and CDR2 is LQKENI. Deletions cut 2 bases from V and 1 base from J, with 11 bases between. CDR3 length: 15 amino acids. CDR3 region: CASSPSQGGNTEAFF. The CDR3 bases are TGTGCCAGCTCACCATCACAGGGCGGGAACACTGAAGCTTTCTTT.

The rearrangement uses TRBV7-9 and TRBJ2-2, with unresolved D. Trimming took off 5 bases at V and 2 bases at J, with 6 bases between the two ends. The CDR3 length is 13 residues. Per germline, CDR1 SEHNR and CDR2 FQNEAQ (reference sequence). CDR3 nucleotides: TGTGCCAGCAGCCATAGAAACACCGGGGAGCTGTTTTTT. Translated, it gives CASSHRNTGELFF.

The chain couples TRBV19 to TRBJ1-5; 7 nucleotides line up with TRBD1. After removal of 9 bases from V and 7 bases from J, the junction contained 18 bases not matched to a gene. Per the germline V gene, CDR1 is LNHDA and CDR2 is SQIVND (reference sequence). The CDR3 loop spans 16 amino acids. The CDR3 region has the DNA TGTGCCAGCCGGCCCTATAGCGGCAGGGGGGGGCAGCCCCAGCATTTT. It encodes CASRPYSGRGGQPQHF.

The V and J genes are TRBV5-1 and TRBJ2-3; possibly TRBD1 for D (6 bases). Trimming stripped 1 base from V and 1 base from J, with 7 bases between. Germline V gene sequence: CDR1 SGHRS, CDR2 YFSETQ. The CDR3 contains 14 residues. This CDR3 reads CASSLRQGTDTQYF. For the CDR3, the DNA is TGCGCCAGCAGCTTGAGACAGGGCACAGATACGCAGTATTTT.

In this sample, this clone turned up once. The chain carries TRBV12-5 and TRBJ2-5, with unresolved D. The CDR3 is made up of 12 amino acids. V was trimmed by 2 bases and J by 5 bases, leaving 6 bases between them. Germline V gives CDR1 LGHNT, CDR2 FRNRAP. The CDR3 spells CASGLQSETQYF. The CDR3 DNA follows: TGTGCTAGTGGTTTGCAAAGCGAGACCCAGTACTTC.

V is TRBV27 and J is TRBJ2-1; 8 nucleotides align to TRBD2. Germline values: CDR1 MNHEY, CDR2 SMNVEV (reference sequence). With V trimmed by 8 bases and J by 5 bases, 20 bases remained unmatched. The CDR3 sequence is 18 residues long. CDR3 coding DNA: TGTGCCAGCCAGTCGCATGGGGCGGGAGGTCCCCCCCACAATGAGCAGTTCTTC. Its protein is CASQSHGAGGPPHNEQFF.

The chain employs TRBV30 and TRBJ1-1; D is unclear. Germline CDR1 and CDR2: GTSNPN and SVGIG (reference sequence). The CDR3 sequence is 11 residues long. The ends were cut back, 4 bases at V and 10 bases at J, with 13 bases in the middle. The CDR3 nucleotides are TGTGCCTGGAAAGATTTGGGGAGAGCTTTCTTT. It is translated as CAWKDLGRAFF. Full variable domain (remainder filled in from reference TRBV30 and TRBJ1-1): SQTIHQWPATLVQPVGSPLSLECTVEGTSNPNLYWYRQAAGRGLQLLFYSVGIGQISSEVPQNLSASRPQDRQFILSSKKLLLSDSGFYLCAWKDLGRAFFGQGTRLTVV.

The CDR3 bases are TGCGCCAGCAGCACGGGAGAGGGCACAGATACGCAGTATTTT. This translates into CASSTGEGTDTQYF. The gene calls are TRBV5-1 and TRBJ2-3, with D perhaps TRBD2 (6 bases). CDR3 length: 14 amino acids. Between the trimmed V and J ends, which lost 4 bases and 1 base, there was a span of 10 bases. Germline V CDR1 and CDR2: SGHRS, YFSETQ.

The chain employs TRBV5-1 and TRBJ1-4, with 7 positions matching TRBD1. With V trimmed by 4 bases and J by 0 bases, 6 bases remained unmatched. The CDR3 totals 16 residues. Germline V CDR1 and CDR2: SGHRS, YFSETQ. CDR3 DNA: TGCGCCAGCAGCAACCCCGGGACAGCAACTAATGAAAAACTGTTTTTT. It specifies CASSNPGTATNEKLFF.

The V gene is TRBV30, the J gene TRBJ2-7; 13 bases match TRBD2. Germline CDR1 GTSNPN, CDR2 SVGIG (reference sequence). The V gene end was trimmed by 2 bases and the J gene end by 4 bases; junction bases not matched to a gene: 5. The CDR3 is 15 residues long. CDR3 DNA sequence: TGTGCCTGGAGTTCCCGGACTAGCGGGAGTTACGAGCAGTACTTC. This codes for CAWSSRTSGSYEQYF.